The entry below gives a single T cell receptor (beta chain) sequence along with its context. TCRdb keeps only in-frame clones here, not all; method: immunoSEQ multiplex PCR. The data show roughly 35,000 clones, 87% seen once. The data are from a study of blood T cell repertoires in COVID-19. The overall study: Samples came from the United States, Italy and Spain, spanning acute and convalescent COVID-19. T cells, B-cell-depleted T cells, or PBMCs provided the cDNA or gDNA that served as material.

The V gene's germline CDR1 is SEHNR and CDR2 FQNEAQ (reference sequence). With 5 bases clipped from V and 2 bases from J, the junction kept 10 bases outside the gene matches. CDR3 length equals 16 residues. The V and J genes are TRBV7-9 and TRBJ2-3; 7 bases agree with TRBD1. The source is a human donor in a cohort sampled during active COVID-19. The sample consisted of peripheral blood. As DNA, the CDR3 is TGTGCCAGCAGCCTTGTCTCGACAGGGTTCACAGATACGCAGTATTTT. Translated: CASSLVSTGFTDTQYF.